The sample holds one count of the clone carrying this T cell receptor (beta chain). What it binds is not known. This entry belongs to a study of cytomegalovirus exposure and HLA in healthy donors. Donors consisted of healthy bone marrow donors. The PCR ran on 60 Vbeta and 13 Jbeta primers. Only in-frame clones appear in the TCRdb table, and some are missing; sequencing was by immunoSEQ multiplex PCR. This table holds about 150,000 clones, more than 75% found once. Study results and caveats: Productive status was seen about 90% or about 30% of the time for most TCR beta V segments in an earlier analysis.

This CDR3 spans 19 amino acids. Trimming cost V 0 bases and J 4 bases, with 24 bases left between them. Per the germline V gene, CDR1 is LGHNA and CDR2 is YNFKEQ. V usage is TRBV4-2 and J usage is TRBJ1-2, with TRBD1 as a possible D gene (6 bases). The sequence was obtained from a human donor in good health. The specimen was PBMCs. CDR3 region: CASSQDRWQGWLYGYGYTF. CDR3 nucleotide sequence: TGTGCCAGCAGCCAAGACCGGTGGCAGGGGTGGTTATACGGCTATGGCTACACCTTC.